The 5 T cell receptor beta chains presented below share a single source sample, sequenced in a study of cytomegalovirus exposure and HLA in healthy donors (dated by TCRdb to 2017 to 2019). Library prep was done by the immunoSEQ multiplex PCR assay. A mixture of 60 forward primers for TCR Vbeta segments and 13 reverse primers for TCR Jbeta segments was used in the multiplex PCR. As stored in TCRdb, this immuneACCESS dataset retains in-frame rearrangements with V and J assigned. A fraction of the clones does not appear; measured against another copy, unresolved V genes explain less than half of the discrepancy, and the remainder lacks a known reason. Recorded for this sample are 180,000 or so clones; around 75% of them occurred a single time. About 2.7% of the sample is taken by the ten largest. Sequencing used PBMCs. The receptors were gathered from a male donor in good health and CMV-seronegative.

The J gene is TRBJ2-1, the V gene TRBV27, with TRBD2 identical over 8 bases. CDR1 and CDR2 from the germline V gene are MNHEY and SMNVEV (reference sequence). V gave up 5 bases and J gave up 8 bases; unmatched junction bases: 11. This CDR3 spans 15 amino acids. The CDR3 bases are TGTGCCAGCAGTCTTCCGGGGGGGGATTGGGATGAGCAGTTCTTC. Translating gives CASSLPGGDWDEQFF.

V is TRBV13 and J is TRBJ2-1, with TRBD2 matching over 11 bases. J was trimmed by 10 bases and V by 5 bases; bases with no gene match: 22. The CDR3 spans 19 residues. Germline V gene lookup returns CDR1 PRHDT and CDR2 FYEKMQ (reference sequence). The CDR3 region is CASSPPRLAGGPREMEQFF. The CDR3 bases are TGTGCCAGCAGCCCACCGCGGCTAGCGGGAGGTCCGCGGGAAATGGAGCAGTTCTTC.

This clone was found once. The V gene is TRBV19, the J gene TRBJ1-2, with D maybe TRBD1 (6 bases). Germline CDR1 reads LNHDA; CDR2 reads SQIVND (reference sequence). The length of the CDR3 is 15 residues. V shed 4 bases and J shed 4 bases, with 16 bases lying between them. In DNA, the CDR3 is TGTGCCAGTAGTACAGGGAACAGGGCCGCCTATGGCTACACCTTC. It codes for CASSTGNRAAYGYTF.

This clone has a single count. CDR3 region: CARGLAANTGELFF. For the CDR3, the DNA is TGTGCCCGGGGACTAGCGGCGAACACCGGGGAGCTGTTTTTT. The genes are TRBV30 and TRBJ2-2; 11 bases align to TRBD2. Per germline, CDR1 GTSNPN and CDR2 SVGIG (reference sequence). V dropped 8 bases and J dropped 0; count of bases not matched to a gene: 2. The CDR3 covers 14 residues.

This clone was picked up a small number of times. The V and J genes are TRBV6-4 and TRBJ2-2, with TRBD1 identical over 7 bases. The CDR3 loop spans 15 amino acids. Germline CDR1 is MRHNA and CDR2 is SNTAGT. After removal of 2 bases from V and 5 bases from J, the junction contained 5 bases not matched to a gene. For the CDR3, the DNA is TGTGCCAGCAGTGACCAAGGGGGCGGTACCGGGGAGCTGTTTTTT. Translated: CASSDQGGGTGELFF.